The subject of this entry is one T cell receptor (beta chain). Through template switching, a universal primer site was introduced, and the cDNA contained unique molecular identifiers. Using its own MiXCR run on the 5' RACE reads, TCRdb lists one record per CDR3 protein. The sample comprises approximately 410,000 distinct CDR3 sequences, 18% of which are singletons, and around 12% rests with the top ten. The sample originates from a study of identical twins. J was trimmed by 4 bases and V by 1 base; bases with no gene match: 7. This CDR3 region has 16 residues. In germline, CDR1 is LNHNV, CDR2 YYDKDF (reference sequence).

The receptor's source is a man between 50 and 59 years old in good health. This sequence joins TRBV15 and TRBJ2-5; 9 bases align to TRBD1. The sequenced material came from naive T cells sorted from blood. This CDR3 is CATSRAPGTGLETQYF. The CDR3 bases are TGTGCCACCAGCAGAGCACCCGGGACAGGGTTAGAGACCCAGTACTTC.